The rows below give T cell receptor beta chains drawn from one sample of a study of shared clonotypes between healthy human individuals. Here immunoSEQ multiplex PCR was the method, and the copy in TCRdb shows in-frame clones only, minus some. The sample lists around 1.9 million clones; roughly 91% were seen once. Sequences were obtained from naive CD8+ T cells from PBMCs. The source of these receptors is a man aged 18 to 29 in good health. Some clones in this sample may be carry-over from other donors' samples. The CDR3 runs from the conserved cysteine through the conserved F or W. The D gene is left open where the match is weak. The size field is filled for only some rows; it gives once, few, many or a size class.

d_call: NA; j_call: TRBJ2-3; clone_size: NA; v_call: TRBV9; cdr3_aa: CASSVTLRPSGTDTQYF; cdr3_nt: TGTGCCAGCAGCGTAACTTTACGGCCCTCGGGTACAGATACGCAGTATTTT
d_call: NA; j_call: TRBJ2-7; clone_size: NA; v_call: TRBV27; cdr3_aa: CASWTGHHEQYF; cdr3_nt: TGTGCCAGCTGGACGGGACACCACGAGCAGTACTTC
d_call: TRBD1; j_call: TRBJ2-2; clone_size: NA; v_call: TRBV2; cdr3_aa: CASTARGSGGELFF; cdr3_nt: TGTGCCAGCACGGCCAGGGGGTCAGGTGGGGAGCTGTTTTTT
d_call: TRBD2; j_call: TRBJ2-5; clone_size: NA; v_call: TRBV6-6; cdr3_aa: CASSLPSSGPKETQYF; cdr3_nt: TGTGCCAGCAGTCTCCCCTCTAGCGGGCCGAAAGAGACCCAGTACTTC
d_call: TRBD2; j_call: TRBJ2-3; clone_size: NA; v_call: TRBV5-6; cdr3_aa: CASSLLYSGNGWYEDTQYF; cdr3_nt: TGTGCCAGCAGCTTGTTGTATAGCGGGAATGGCTGGTATGAAGATACGCAGTATTTT
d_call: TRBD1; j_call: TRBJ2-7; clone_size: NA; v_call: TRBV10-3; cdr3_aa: CAISPGTGADEQYF; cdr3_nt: TGTGCCATCAGTCCCGGGACAGGGGCCGACGAGCAGTACTTC
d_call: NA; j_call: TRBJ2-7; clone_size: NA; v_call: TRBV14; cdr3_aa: CASSQATLGSYEQYF; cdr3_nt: TGTGCCAGCAGCCAAGCCACTCTGGGCTCCTACGAGCAGTACTTC
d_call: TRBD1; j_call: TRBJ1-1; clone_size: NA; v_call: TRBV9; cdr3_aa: CASSDGDQGGTEAFF; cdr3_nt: TGTGCCAGCAGCGATGGCGATCAGGGGGGCACTGAAGCTTTCTTT
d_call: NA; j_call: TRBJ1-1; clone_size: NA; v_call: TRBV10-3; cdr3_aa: CAISGSGRATEAFF; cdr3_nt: TGTGCCATCAGTGGGTCCGGCAGGGCCACTGAAGCTTTCTTT
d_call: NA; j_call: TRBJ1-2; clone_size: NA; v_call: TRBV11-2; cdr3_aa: CASSLGSAKAYGYTF; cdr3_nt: TGTGCCAGCAGCTTAGGGTCCGCAAAGGCCTATGGCTACACCTTC
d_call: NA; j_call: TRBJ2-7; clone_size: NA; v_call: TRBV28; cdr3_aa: CASITKGGYEQYF; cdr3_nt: TGTGCCAGCATCACGAAAGGGGGTTACGAGCAGTACTTC
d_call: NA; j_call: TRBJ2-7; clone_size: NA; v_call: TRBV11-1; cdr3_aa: CASSLIGRGQTDYEQYF; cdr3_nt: TGTGCCAGCAGCTTAATTGGTCGTGGGCAGACAGACTACGAGCAGTACTTC
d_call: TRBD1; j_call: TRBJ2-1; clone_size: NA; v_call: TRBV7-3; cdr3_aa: CASSNQQGAARRDNEQFF; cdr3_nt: TGTGCCAGCAGCAACCAACAGGGGGCGGCTCGGAGGGACAATGAGCAGTTCTTC
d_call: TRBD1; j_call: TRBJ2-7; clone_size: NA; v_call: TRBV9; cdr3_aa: CASSFSRDRPYEQYF; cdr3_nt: TGTGCCAGCAGCTTCAGCCGGGACAGGCCCTACGAGCAGTACTTC
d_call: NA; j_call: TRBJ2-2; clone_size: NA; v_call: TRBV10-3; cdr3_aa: CAIQGINTGELFF; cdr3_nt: TGTGCCATCCAGGGAATTAACACCGGGGAGCTGTTTTTT
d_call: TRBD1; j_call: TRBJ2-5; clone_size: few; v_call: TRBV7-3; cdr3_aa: CASEKTGSEETQYF; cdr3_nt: TGTGCCAGCGAGAAGACAGGGTCGGAGGAGACCCAGTACTTC
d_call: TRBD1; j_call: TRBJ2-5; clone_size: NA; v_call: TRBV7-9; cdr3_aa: CASSPDRGGRETQYF; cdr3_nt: TGTGCCAGCAGCCCGGACAGGGGCGGGCGAGAGACCCAGTACTTC
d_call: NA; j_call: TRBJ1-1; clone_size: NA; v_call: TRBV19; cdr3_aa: CASMPGTINTEAFF; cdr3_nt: TGTGCCAGTATGCCAGGGACCATTAACACTGAAGCTTTCTTT
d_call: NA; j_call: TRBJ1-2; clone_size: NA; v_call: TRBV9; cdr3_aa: CASRAHPGGYTF; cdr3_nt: TGTGCCAGCAGAGCTCACCCGGGGGGCTACACCTTC
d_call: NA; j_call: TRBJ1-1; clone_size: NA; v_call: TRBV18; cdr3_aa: CASSPSGDPEAFF; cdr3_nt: TGTGCCAGCTCACCGTCGGGGGACCCTGAAGCTTTCTTT
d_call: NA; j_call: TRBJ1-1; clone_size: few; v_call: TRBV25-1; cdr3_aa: CASSVGTEAFF; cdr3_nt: TGTGCCAGCAGTGTGGGCACTGAAGCTTTCTTT
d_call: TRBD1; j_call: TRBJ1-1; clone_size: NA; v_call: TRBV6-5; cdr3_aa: CASRQGPNTEAFF; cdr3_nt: TGTGCCAGCAGACAGGGGCCGAACACTGAAGCTTTCTTT
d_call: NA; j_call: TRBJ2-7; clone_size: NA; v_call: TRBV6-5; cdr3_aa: CASSYLGKNYEQYF; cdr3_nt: TGTGCCAGCAGTTACTTGGGTAAAAACTACGAGCAGTACTTC
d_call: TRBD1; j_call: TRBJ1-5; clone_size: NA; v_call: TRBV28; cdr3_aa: CASSSWDREDQPQHF; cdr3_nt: TGTGCCAGCAGTTCATGGGACAGGGAGGATCAGCCCCAGCATTTT
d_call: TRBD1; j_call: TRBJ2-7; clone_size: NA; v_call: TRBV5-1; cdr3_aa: CASRGTGGLYEQYF; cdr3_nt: TGCGCCAGCCGGGGGACAGGGGGCTTATACGAGCAGTACTTC
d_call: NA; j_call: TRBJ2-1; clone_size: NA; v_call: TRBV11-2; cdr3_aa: CASSPDDYYNEQFF; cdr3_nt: TGTGCCAGCAGCCCGGACGATTACTACAATGAGCAGTTCTTC
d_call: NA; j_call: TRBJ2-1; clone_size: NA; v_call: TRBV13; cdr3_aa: CASSAGRSYNEQFF; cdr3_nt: TGTGCCAGCAGCGCGGGTCGCTCCTACAATGAGCAGTTCTTC
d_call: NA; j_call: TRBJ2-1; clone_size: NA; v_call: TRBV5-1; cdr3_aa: CASSGWLAGNEQFF; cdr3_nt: TGCGCCAGCAGCGGGTGGCTCGCCGGCAATGAGCAGTTCTTC
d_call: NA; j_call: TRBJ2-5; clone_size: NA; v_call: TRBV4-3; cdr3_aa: CASSQEWGTAEETQYF; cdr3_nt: TGCGCCAGCAGCCAAGAATGGGGGACCGCGGAGGAGACCCAGTACTTC
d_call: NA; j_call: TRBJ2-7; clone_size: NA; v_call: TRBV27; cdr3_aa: CASSLNWRGVTYEQYF; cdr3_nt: TGTGCCAGCAGTTTAAATTGGAGAGGTGTGACCTACGAGCAGTACTTC
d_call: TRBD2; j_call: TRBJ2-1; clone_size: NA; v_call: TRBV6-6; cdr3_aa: CASSLPGLVDNEQFF; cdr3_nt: TGTGCCAGCAGTCTCCCCGGACTAGTCGACAATGAGCAGTTCTTC
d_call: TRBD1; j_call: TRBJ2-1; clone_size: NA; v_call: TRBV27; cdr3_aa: CASASRDRAYNEQFF; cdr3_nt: TGTGCCAGCGCTAGCCGGGACAGAGCCTACAATGAGCAGTTCTTC
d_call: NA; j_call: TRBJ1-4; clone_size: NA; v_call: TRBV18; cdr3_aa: CASSPPSGNGEKLFF; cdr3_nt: TGTGCCAGCTCACCACCCTCAGGGAATGGTGAAAAACTGTTTTTT
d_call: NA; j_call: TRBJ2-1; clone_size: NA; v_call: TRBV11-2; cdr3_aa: CASSLAPSGAPYNEQFF; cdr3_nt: TGTGCCAGCAGCTTAGCCCCGTCGGGGGCCCCCTACAATGAGCAGTTCTTC
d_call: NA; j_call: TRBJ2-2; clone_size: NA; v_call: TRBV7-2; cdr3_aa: CASSLGLPPNTGELFF; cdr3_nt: TGTGCCAGCAGCTTAGGGTTGCCTCCGAACACCGGGGAGCTGTTTTTT
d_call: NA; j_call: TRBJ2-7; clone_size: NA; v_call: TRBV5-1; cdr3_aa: CASSLDSAYEQYF; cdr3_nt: TGCGCCAGCAGCTTGGACAGCGCCTACGAGCAGTACTTC
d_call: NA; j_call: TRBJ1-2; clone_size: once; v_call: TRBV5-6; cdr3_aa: CASSLRGAHYGYTF; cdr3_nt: TGTGCCAGCAGCTTAAGGGGCGCCCACTATGGCTACACCTTC
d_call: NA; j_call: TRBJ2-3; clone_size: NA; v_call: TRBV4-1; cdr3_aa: CASSQRLIAARTNTQYF; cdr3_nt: TGCGCCAGCAGCCAGAGACTTATAGCGGCCCGCACGAATACGCAGTATTTT
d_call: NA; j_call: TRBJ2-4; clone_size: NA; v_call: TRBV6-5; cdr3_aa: CASSFGVFDIQYF; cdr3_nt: TGTGCCAGCAGTTTCGGGGTTTTCGACATTCAGTACTTC
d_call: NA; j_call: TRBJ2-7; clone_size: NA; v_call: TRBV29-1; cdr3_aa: CSVRTKPYEQYF; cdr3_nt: TGCAGCGTGAGGACTAAGCCCTACGAGCAGTACTTC
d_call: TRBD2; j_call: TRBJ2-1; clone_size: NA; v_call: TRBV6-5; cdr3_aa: CASSYLVAGGNEQFF; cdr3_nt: TGTGCCAGCAGTTACTTGGTAGCGGGAGGGAATGAGCAGTTCTTC